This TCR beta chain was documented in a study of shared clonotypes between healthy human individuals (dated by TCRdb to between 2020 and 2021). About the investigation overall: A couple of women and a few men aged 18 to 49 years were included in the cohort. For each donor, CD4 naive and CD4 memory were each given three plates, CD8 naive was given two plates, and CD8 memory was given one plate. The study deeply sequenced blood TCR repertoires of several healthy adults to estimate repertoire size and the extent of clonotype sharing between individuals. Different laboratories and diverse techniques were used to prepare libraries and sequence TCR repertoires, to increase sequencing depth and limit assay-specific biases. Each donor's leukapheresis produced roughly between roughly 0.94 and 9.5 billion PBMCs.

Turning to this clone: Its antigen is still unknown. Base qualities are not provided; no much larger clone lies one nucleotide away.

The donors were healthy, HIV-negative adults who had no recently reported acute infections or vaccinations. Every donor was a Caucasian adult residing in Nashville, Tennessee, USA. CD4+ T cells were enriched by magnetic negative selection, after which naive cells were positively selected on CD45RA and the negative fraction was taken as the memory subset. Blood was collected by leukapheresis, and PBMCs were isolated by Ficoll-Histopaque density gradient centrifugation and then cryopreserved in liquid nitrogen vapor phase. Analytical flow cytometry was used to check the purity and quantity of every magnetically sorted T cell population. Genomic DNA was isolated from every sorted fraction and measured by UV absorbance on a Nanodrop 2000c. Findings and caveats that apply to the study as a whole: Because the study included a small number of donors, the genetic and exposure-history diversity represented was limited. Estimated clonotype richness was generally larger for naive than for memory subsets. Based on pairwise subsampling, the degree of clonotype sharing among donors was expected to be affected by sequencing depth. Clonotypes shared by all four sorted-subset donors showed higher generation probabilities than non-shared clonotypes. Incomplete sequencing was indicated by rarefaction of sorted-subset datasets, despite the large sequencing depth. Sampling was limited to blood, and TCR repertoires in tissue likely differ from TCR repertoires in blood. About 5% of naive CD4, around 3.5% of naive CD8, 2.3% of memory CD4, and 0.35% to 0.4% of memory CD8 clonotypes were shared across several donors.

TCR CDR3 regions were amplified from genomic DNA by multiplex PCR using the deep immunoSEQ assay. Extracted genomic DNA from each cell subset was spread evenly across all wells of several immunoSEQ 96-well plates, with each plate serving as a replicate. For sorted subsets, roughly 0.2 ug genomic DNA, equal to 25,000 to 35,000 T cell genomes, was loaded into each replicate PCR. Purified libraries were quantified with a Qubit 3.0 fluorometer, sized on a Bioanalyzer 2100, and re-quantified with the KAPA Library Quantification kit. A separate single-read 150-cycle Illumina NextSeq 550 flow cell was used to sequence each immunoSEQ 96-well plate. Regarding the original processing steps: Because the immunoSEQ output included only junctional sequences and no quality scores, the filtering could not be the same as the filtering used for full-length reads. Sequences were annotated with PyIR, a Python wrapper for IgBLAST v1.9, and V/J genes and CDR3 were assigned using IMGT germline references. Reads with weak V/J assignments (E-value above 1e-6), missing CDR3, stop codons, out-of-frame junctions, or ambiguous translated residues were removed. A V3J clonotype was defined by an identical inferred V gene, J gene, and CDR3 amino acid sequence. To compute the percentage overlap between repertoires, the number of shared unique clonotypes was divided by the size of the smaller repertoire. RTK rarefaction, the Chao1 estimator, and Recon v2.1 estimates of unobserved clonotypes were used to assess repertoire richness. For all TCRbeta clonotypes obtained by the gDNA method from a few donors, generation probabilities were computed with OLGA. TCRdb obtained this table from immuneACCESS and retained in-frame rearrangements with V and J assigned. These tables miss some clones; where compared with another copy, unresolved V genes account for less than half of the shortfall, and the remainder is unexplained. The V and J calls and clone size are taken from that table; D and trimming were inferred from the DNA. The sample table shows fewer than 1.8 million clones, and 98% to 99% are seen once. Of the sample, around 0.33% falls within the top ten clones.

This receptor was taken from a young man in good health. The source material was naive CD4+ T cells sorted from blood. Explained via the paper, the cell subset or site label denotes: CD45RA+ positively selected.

The CDR3 loop reads CASSQVGGSRGYF. The nucleotides are TGTGCCAGCAGCCAAGTAGGGGGTAGTCGCGGGTATTTT. The V gene is TRBV14 and the J gene is TRBJ2-3; the D segment could be TRBD1, given 6 matching bases. A distance of 16 bases separates the germline ends of V and J, which lose 1 base and 14 bases respectively. According to the germline V gene, CDR1 reads SGHDN and CDR2 reads FVKESK. There are 13 amino acids in the CDR3, from cysteine to phenylalanine inclusive. Just the 39-base CDR3 DNA is kept, in frame starting at base 1.